This T cell receptor beta chain derives from a study of cytomegalovirus exposure and HLA in healthy donors (dated 2017 in TCRdb). Regarding the complete study: An earlier analysis of fewer than 750 of the donors reported about 300 Gb of sequence data and around 100 million unique TCR beta sequences obtained from some 200 million T cells. Of the 398 genotyped donors, roughly 76% were placed in the genetic ancestry cluster associated with self-reported Caucasian donors. All discovery cohort repertoires had been generated using a single sequencing platform. Because of strong linkage in the cohort, a handful of DR-DQ haplotypes were treated as single units for association and clustering. The study was designed to test whether signatures of past pathogen exposure could be identified by cataloging public T cell receptors. An earlier analysis of roughly 600 of the donors used high-throughput TCR beta sequencing to judge whether each TCR beta V gene segment behaved as functional or pseudogenic. In a later genetic analysis, genome-wide SNP genotypes for 398 of the 666 donors were used, and that subset was treated as a discovery cohort. Donor age, sex, ethnicity and CMV serostatus were collected together with the repertoire data. In addition to the first cohort of 666 subjects, a separate validation cohort of approximately 110 different subjects was used. To predict cytomegalovirus infection status, the study combined high-throughput TCR immunosequencing, statistical association of individual TCRs with disease status, and machine learning. On average, about 240,000 unique TCR beta nucleotide sequences were sequenced per donor among roughly 430 genotyped donors of the cohort, with roughly 18% of those sequences being non-productive. In the later analysis, no new phenotypic data were used to find candidate immune exposures; instead, reliance was placed on TCR beta sequences and their occurrence across donors. Typing coverage varied by locus: roughly 620-640 donors for A, B, C, DRB1 and DQB1; roughly 510 for DQA1; some 610 for DPA1; under 490 for DPB1. The T cell repertoires of 666 subjects were profiled by immunosequencing and related to cytomegalovirus serostatus. A later analysis re-examined previously published TCR beta repertoires from 600 to 700 donors and added high-resolution HLA genotyping to investigate patterns of TCR occurrence. HLA typing included class I and class II loci at four-digit resolution. An early release that covered some 640 HLA-typed donors contained around 330 gigabases of sequencing data and about 84 million unique TCR sequences. What the work shows at the level of the full study, not this receptor alone: In vitro tests confirmed that a few of the cytomegalovirus-associated TCR beta chains recognize cytomegalovirus antigens. The authors suggested that the approach could potentially be generalized to other disease states and immunological phenotypes. Some IMGT-functional V segments, including TRBV6-2 and TRBV6-3, could not be told apart with the 87-base-pair reads, so those segments were excluded. The earlier analysis of almost 600 of the donors excluded over 15 rarely observed V segments, including chromosome 9 orphons, because counts were too low. In a later analysis, most CMV-associated TCR beta chains were found to appear HLA-restricted, with HLA associations seemingly driven largely by CMV exposure. The classifier was reported to diagnose cytomegalovirus status with high specificity and sensitivity in both the original cohort and the validation cohort. A further reported finding was that TCR beta sequences accurately predicted the HLA-A and HLA-B alleles for most subjects in the first cohort. Linkage disequilibrium might explain the correlated functional status among segregating V segments, but an unknown experimental factor could not be ruled out. Strong co-occurrence of HLA alleles, especially DR and DQ, made assigning TCR associations to individual alleles difficult. In a later analysis, 15,000 to 20,000 TCR beta sequences were associated with specific HLA alleles at a false discovery rate of 0.05. In a later analysis, HLA-associated TCR beta chains showed more clonal expansion and lower generation probabilities than non-associated chains that were equally common. HLA typing was unavailable for some donors at each locus, so association tests used only the typed subset. A later analysis found that TCR association rates varied across HLA loci, with DRB1 alleles showing the most associated TCRs and HLA-C alleles the fewest. The study listed 150 to 200 TCR beta chains as associated with cytomegalovirus. Several of the top co-occurrence clusters appeared to be linked to parvovirus B19, influenza, CMV and Epstein-Barr virus, according to a later analysis. According to a later genetic analysis, donors in an Asian-associated ancestry cluster had fewer N-insertions in productive TCRs than the roughly 700-donor mean. A group of highly shared sequence variants was considered likely to be a technical artifact of the sequencing pipeline. Presence/absence analyses assumed roughly uniform sequencing depth across donors, an assumption that may not hold. The only immune exposure information available for the cohort was CMV serostatus. The cohort was sequenced for TCR beta chains only, and without alpha or paired-chain data the features that could be detected were limited. V-gene and J-gene trimming of TCR beta chains was associated with a missense DCLRE1C variant in a later genetic analysis, and the association was replicated in an independent cohort. Across donors, most TCR sequences were observed very rarely, whereas some public TCRs were present in many individuals. Broadly in line with IMGT annotations, most TCR beta V segments showed up in productive rearrangements about 87% or about 30% of the time in an earlier analysis of several hundred of the donors.

Receptor libraries were prepared by the immunoSEQ multiplex PCR assay. For the multiplex PCR, a mixture combining 60 forward primers for TCR Vbeta segments and 13 reverse primers for TCR Jbeta segments was used. The CDR3 region of rearranged TCR beta genes was amplified from genomic DNA by a multiplex PCR assay. On the Illumina HiSeq System, the amplified TCR beta libraries were sequenced as 87-base-pair reads. The study's own analysis went as follows. A later analysis tallied around 80 million unique TCR beta chains across the 666 repertoires, and approximately 9.9 million of those chains were shared by two or more donors. Raw reads were error-corrected and collapsed into unique sequences with a nearest-neighbor algorithm that merged closely related sequences to remove PCR and sequencing errors. V, D and J gene segments were assigned by aligning CDR3 sequences to IMGT reference sequences. Each retained sequence needed at least a six-nucleotide match to both a V gene segment and a J gene segment. A rearrangement was called productive if the CDR3 had no stop codons and remained in frame with V and J, and every other rearrangement was called non-productive. Following IMGT convention, CDR3 was defined as the stretch from the second conserved V-encoded cysteine to the conserved J-encoded phenylalanine. In an earlier analysis of 500 to 650 of the donors, sequences lacking an unambiguous match to a single V gene segment were excluded. In an earlier analysis of 450 to 700 of the donors, V segments were called functional above 56.7% productive rearrangements and were called segregating when the between-donor standard deviation exceeded 5%. A statistical classification framework was developed to diagnose cytomegalovirus status using the catalog of TCR beta chain sequences. In a later analysis, TCR nucleotide sequences were compared against IMGT/GENE-DB human TR gene sequences so that V and J genes could be assigned. The TCRdist pipeline was used in a later analysis to assign CDR3 sequences and most-parsimonious VDJ recombination scenarios. A later analysis defined each TCR beta chain by its CDR3 amino acid sequence plus V-gene family, and excluded reads lacking a unique V-gene family. To address suspected cross-contamination and a sequencing artifact, a later analysis removed approximately 590 highly shared, low-generation-probability nucleotide sequences. For each public chain, a later analysis derived a clonal expansion index from normalized ranks of inferred template counts within each repertoire. In a later analysis, generation probabilities were computed using a VDJ recombination model fitted to out-of-frame rearrangements, and the results were checked against IGoR. In a later analysis, hypergeometric tests were used to score TCR-TCR, TCR-HLA and TCR-CMV co-occurrence, with a repertoire-size bias correction applied to TCR pairs. In a later analysis, false discovery rates were estimated by permuting HLA or CMV assignments 20 times. In a later analysis, co-occurring TCRs were grouped using DBSCAN, and TCRdist sequence similarity was added for clustering within HLA-allele-positive subsets. For co-occurrence clustering, repertoires with fewer than 30,000 or more than 120,000 public chains were excluded, along with four to six repertoires with anomalous nucleotide sharing. The table comes from immuneACCESS by way of TCRdb, which keeps in-frame sequences with V and J called. Part of the clones is missing from these tables; in studies checked, under half for an unresolved V gene and the rest for unknown reasons. V and J calls and clone size are as listed in that table; D and trimming were resolved from the DNA. Across this sample there are about 87,000 clones, with 6.5% to 8% seen only once. The ten largest clones represent 2% to 2.5% of the sample.

As concerns this clone: Its antigen is still unknown. One junction end disagrees with the germline gene, perhaps due to a read error.

The cohort was made up of several hundred healthy bone marrow donors. At the time of sampling, all cohort members were nominally healthy, though unrecorded immune exposures were likely present. The donor tested CMV seronegative, placing the donor among the 350 or so seronegative members of the cohort. A peripheral blood sample was collected from each donor, and TCR beta sequencing was performed on peripheral blood mononuclear cells. The Qiagen DNeasy Blood Extraction Kit was used to extract genomic DNA from the blood cell samples. There are 16 amino acids in the CDR3, from cysteine to phenylalanine inclusive. Left in the record is the CDR3 DNA by itself, 48 bases read in frame from the first base. CDR1 is given as SSHAT and CDR2 as FNYEAQ, both from the germline V gene (reference sequence).

Specimen: PBMCs. The sequence was collected from a man in his fifties in good health and CMV-seronegative. This sequence uses TRBV7-7 and TRBJ2-1; a tentative D match to TRBD2 spans 6 bases. The CDR3 protein: CASSQTGLSSYNEQFF. The bases are TGTGCTAGCAGCCAAACGGGACTCAGCTCCTACAATGAGCAGTTCTTC.